The sequence of this TCR beta chain was determined in a study of blood T cell repertoires in COVID-19. Across the whole study: COVID-19 samples collected from the United States, Italy and Spain covered acute and convalescent phases.

Generated by immunoSEQ multiplex PCR, the TCRdb table keeps only in-frame clones and is missing some. In the table there are roughly 150,000 clones, 78% of which are singletons. This clone was seen just once. Material for sequencing was peripheral blood. The TCR sequence derives from a woman aged 80 or over with acute or convalescent COVID-19.

In nucleotides, the CDR3 is TGTGCCAGCAGTGGCTTGACTAGCGGGAAAGGAGATACGCAGTATTTT. This sequence encodes CASSGLTSGKGDTQYF. This sequence joins TRBV2 and TRBJ2-3; 11 bases fit TRBD2. Germline CDR1 and CDR2: SNHLY and FYNNEI. The junction had 8 bases not matched to a gene; V was cut back by 4 bases and J by 5 bases. The CDR3 sequence is 16 residues long.